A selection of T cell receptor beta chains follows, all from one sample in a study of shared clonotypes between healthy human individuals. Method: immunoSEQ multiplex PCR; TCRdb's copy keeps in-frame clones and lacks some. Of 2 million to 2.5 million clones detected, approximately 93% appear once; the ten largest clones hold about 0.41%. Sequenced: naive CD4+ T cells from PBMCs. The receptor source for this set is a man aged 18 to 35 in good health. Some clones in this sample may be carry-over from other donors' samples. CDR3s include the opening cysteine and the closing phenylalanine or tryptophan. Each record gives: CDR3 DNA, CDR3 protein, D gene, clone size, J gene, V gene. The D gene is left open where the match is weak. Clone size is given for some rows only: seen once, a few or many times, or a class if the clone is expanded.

TGTGCCAGCAGTTTGGTCGACGGAATGAGAGCTTTCTTT | CASSLVDGMRAFF | . | . | TRBJ1-1 | TRBV28
TGTGCCAGCAGTCCGGGGCGGGGATCGGGCAATCAGCCCCAGCATTTT | CASSPGRGSGNQPQHF | . | . | TRBJ1-5 | TRBV27
TGCGCCAGCAGCTTGCGTACGGAAGAGACCCAGTACTTC | CASSLRTEETQYF | . | . | TRBJ2-5 | TRBV5-1
TGTGCCAGCAGCTTGGTTCACGGGGGACTACTAGAGGCCGGGGAGCTGTTTTTT | CASSLVHGGLLEAGELFF | TRBD2 | . | TRBJ2-2 | TRBV5-4
TGTGCCTGGAGTTCCGGGACAGGGAGTGAAGCTTTCTTT | CAWSSGTGSEAFF | TRBD1 | . | TRBJ1-1 | TRBV30
TGCGCCAGCAGCCCCCGTGGACTCTACGAGCAGTACTTC | CASSPRGLYEQYF | . | . | TRBJ2-7 | TRBV5-1
TGTGCCAGCAGCACTGTGAGGGGGTGGCAGCCCCAGCATTTT | CASSTVRGWQPQHF | . | . | TRBJ1-5 | TRBV11-2
TGTGCCAGCACCCCAGGGGTTAGCACTGAAGCTTTCTTT | CASTPGVSTEAFF | . | . | TRBJ1-1 | TRBV2
TGTGCCAGCAGCTCCTGGGGAGGGGTGAGCTCTGGGGCCAACGTCCTGACTTTC | CASSSWGGVSSGANVLTF | TRBD2 | . | TRBJ2-6 | TRBV11-2
TGTGCCAGCAGGGGACAGTTATACGAGCAGTACTTC | CASRGQLYEQYF | TRBD1 | . | TRBJ2-7 | TRBV27
TGTGCCAGCAGCAGGAACGGGGATAGCTCCTACGAGCAGTACTTC | CASSRNGDSSYEQYF | . | . | TRBJ2-7 | TRBV11-2
TGTGCCAGCAGCTTAGACAGTAGTGGCTACGAGCAGTACTTC | CASSLDSSGYEQYF | . | . | TRBJ2-7 | TRBV7-9
TGTGCCAGTAACCTAAGGGGGGGAGCGGATGGCTACACCTTC | CASNLRGGADGYTF | . | once | TRBJ1-2 | TRBV19
TGTGCCATCAGTGGGGGGGACTGGGCTGAAGCTTTCTTT | CAISGGDWAEAFF | . | . | TRBJ1-1 | TRBV10-3
TGTGCCTGGACGGTGGGGACAGGGGTTGAAGAGACCCAGTACTTC | CAWTVGTGVEETQYF | TRBD1 | . | TRBJ2-5 | TRBV30
TGTGCCAGCAGCCTGGGACAGCGTGAAGCTTTCTTT | CASSLGQREAFF | TRBD1 | few | TRBJ1-1 | TRBV5-4
TGTGCCATCAGTCTAACAGGTAAACAGGGCGATGAGCAGTTCTTC | CAISLTGKQGDEQFF | . | . | TRBJ2-1 | TRBV10-3
TGTGCCAGCAGCTCATCTCACAGGGGCACGAACACTGAAGCTTTCTTT | CASSSSHRGTNTEAFF | TRBD1 | . | TRBJ1-1 | TRBV7-8
TGTGCCAGTAGTATAGCTCCGGGAGATACGCAGTATTTT | CASSIAPGDTQYF | . | . | TRBJ2-3 | TRBV19
TGTGCCAGCAGCTTAGTTGCAGGGGATGAAGCTTTCTTT | CASSLVAGDEAFF | . | few | TRBJ1-1 | TRBV7-2